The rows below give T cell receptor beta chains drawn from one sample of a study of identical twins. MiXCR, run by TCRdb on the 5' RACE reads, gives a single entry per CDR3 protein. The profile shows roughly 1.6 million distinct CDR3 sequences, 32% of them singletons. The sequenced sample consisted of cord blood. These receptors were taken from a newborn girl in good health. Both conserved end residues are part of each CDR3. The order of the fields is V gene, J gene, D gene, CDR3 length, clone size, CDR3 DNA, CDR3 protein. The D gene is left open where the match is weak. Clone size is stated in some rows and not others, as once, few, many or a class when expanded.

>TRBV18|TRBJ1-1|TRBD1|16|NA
TGTGCCAGCTCACCACAGGTCGGGACAGTGAACACTGAAGCTTTCTTT
CASSPQVGTVNTEAFF
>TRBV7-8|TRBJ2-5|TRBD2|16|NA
TGTGCCAGCAGCGGACTAGTCCTACTCTCCTACAATGAGCAGTACTTC
CASSGLVLLSYNEQYF
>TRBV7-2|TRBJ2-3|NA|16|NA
TGTGCCAGCAGCTTTACGGGTCGTACGGTAACAGATACGCAGTATTTT
CASSFTGRTVTDTQYF
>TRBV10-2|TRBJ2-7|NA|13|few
TGCGCCAGCAGGGCGGTGAGTCCCTACGAGCAGTACTTC
CASRAVSPYEQYF
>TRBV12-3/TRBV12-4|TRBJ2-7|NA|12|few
TGTGCCAGCGGAACAGCCGGTTACGAGCAGTACTTC
CASGTAGYEQYF
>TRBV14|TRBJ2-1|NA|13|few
TGTGCCAGCAACCAACAGGGCTACAATGAGCAGTTCTTC
CASNQQGYNEQFF
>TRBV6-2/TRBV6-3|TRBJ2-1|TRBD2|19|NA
TGTACCAGCAGTTACGCCCTACCTAGCGGGGGCCCCCTCTACAATGAGCAGTTCTTC
CTSSYALPSGGPLYNEQFF
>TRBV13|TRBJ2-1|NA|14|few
TGTGCCAGCAGCCCAACCAACAGGTACAATGAGCAGTTCTTC
CASSPTNRYNEQFF
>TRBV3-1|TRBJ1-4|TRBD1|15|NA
TGTGCCAGCAGCCAAGATGCCGACAGGGGTGAAAAACTGTTTTTT
CASSQDADRGEKLFF
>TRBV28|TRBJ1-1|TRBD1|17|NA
TGTGCCAGCAGTTTGGTATCTCCCGGGACAGGGGACACTGAAGCTTTCTTT
CASSLVSPGTGDTEAFF
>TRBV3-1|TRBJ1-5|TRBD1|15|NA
TGTGCCAGCAGCCAAAGGGGACAGGGGAATCAGCCCCAGCATTTT
CASSQRGQGNQPQHF
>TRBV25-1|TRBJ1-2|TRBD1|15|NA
TGTGCCAGCAGTGAATCCCGACAGGGGGAGTATGGCTACACCTTC
CASSESRQGEYGYTF
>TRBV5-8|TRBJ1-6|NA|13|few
TGTGCCAGCAGCTTGTTGCCCGAGCCCACGCTCCACTTT
CASSLLPEPTLHF
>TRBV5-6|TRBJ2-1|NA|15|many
TGTGCCAGCAGCCCACTCGCGTACTCCTACAATGAGCAGTTCTTC
CASSPLAYSYNEQFF
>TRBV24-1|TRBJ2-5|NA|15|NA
TGTGCCACCAGTGATTTAATGAGGGGCGAGGAGACCCAGTACTTC
CATSDLMRGEETQYF
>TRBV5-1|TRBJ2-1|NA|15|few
TGCGCCAGCAGCCTATGGACCGAGATTGGGGATGAGCAGTTCTTC
CASSLWTEIGDEQFF
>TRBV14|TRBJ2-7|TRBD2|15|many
TGTGCCAGCAGCCAATTTCGTGGACTAGCCTACGAGCAGTACTTC
CASSQFRGLAYEQYF
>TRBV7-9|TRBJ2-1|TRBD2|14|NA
TGTGCCAGCAGCCGGGGACTAGCGGGATATGAGCAGTTCTTC
CASSRGLAGYEQFF
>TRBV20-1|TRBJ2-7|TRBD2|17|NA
TGCAGTGCTAGAGGCCCCCTGACTAGCGGGGACTCCTACGAGCAGTACTTC
CSARGPLTSGDSYEQYF
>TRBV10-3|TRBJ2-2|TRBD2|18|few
TGTGCCATCAGTGAGGTAGCGGGAGGACTGTTGAACACCGGGGAGCTGTTTTTT
CAISEVAGGLLNTGELFF
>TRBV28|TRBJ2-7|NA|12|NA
TGTGCCAGCAGGAGGGGGTTCTACGAGCAGTACTTC
CASRRGFYEQYF
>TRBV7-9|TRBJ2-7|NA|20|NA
TGTGCCAGCAGCTCATTTGACGGAACTAGTGGGCTTTGGTCCAAAAACATTCGGTACTTC
CASSSFDGTSGLWSKNIRYF
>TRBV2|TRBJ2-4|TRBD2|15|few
TGTGCCAGCAGTGTAGGACTAGTCGACGGGAACATTCAGTACTTC
CASSVGLVDGNIQYF
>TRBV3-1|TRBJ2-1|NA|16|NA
TGTGCCAGCAGCCAAGAGACCTACCGCTCCTACAATGAGCAGTTCTTC
CASSQETYRSYNEQFF
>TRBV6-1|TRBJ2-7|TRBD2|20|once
TGTGCCAGCAGGAAAGGATTAGCGGGAGGTTGGAAGCCTCCGACCTACGAGCAGTACTTC
CASRKGLAGGWKPPTYEQYF
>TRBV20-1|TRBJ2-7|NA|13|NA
TGCAGTACACCGACTAAGGGCCGCGACGAGCAGTACTTC
CSTPTKGRDEQYF
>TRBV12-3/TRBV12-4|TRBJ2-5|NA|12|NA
TGTGCCAGCAGTTTGTACGGGCTAGCATGGTACTTC
CASSLYGLAWYF
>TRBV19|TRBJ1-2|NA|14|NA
TGTGCCAGTAGTATAGGCCGGCTTGACTATGGCTACACCTTC
CASSIGRLDYGYTF